The clone carrying this T cell receptor (beta chain) was seen many times. V lost 6 bases, J lost 6 bases, and 5 bases stayed unmatched. CDR1 is DFQATT and CDR2 is SNEGSKA in the germline V gene (reference sequence). The CDR3 is 13 amino acids. MiXCR was run by TCRdb on the 5' RACE reads, yielding one entry per CDR3 protein. The data contain around 320,000 distinct CDR3 sequences, around 4.3% of them singletons. This entry belongs to a study of T cells after yellow fever vaccination. V and J are TRBV20-1 and TRBJ1-5, with 10 nucleotides matching TRBD1. The TCR originated in a man between 18 and 29 years old who received the YFV17D yellow fever vaccine. The sample in question was PBMCs, obtained 15 days after the yellow fever booster vaccination. This CDR3 is CSAAGQGSQPQHF. The CDR3, as DNA: TGCAGTGCCGCGGGACAGGGGAGTCAGCCCCAGCATTTT.